These 21 T cell receptor beta chains share one sample of origin, sequenced in a study of T-cell memory formation after mild COVID-19. Using its own MiXCR run on the 5' RACE reads, TCRdb lists one record per CDR3 protein. The sample carries 470,000 or so distinct CDR3 sequences, about 19% recorded once. The sequenced sample consisted of PBMCs or a T cell subset sorted from them (not recorded which). The receptors here all came from an adult woman who had mild COVID-19 (a few samples of this study predate the infection). Cell type and time point are not known.

The table lists this clonotype with a few counts. The chain couples TRBV6-5 to TRBJ1-1; 9 bases are shared with TRBD1. V trimming: 5 bases; J trimming: 7 bases; junction bases outside the gene matches: 5. From germline, CDR1 is MNHEY and CDR2 SVGAGI. This CDR3 comprises 13 residues. CDR3 coding DNA: TGTGCCAGCAGTAGGACAGGGGCGGGTGAAGCTTTCTTT. It encodes CASSRTGAGEAFF.

V usage is TRBV24-1 and J usage is TRBJ2-2, with D perhaps matching TRBD1 (6 bases). V lost 3 bases, J lost 3 bases, and 13 bases lay in between. Germline-derived CDR1 and CDR2 are KGHDR and SFDVKD. The CDR3 has 16 residues. In DNA form, the CDR3 reads TGTGCCACCAGTGATCCTACAGGGAAGGACACCGGGGAGCTGTTTTTT. Its translation is CATSDPTGKDTGELFF.

This clonotype occurred a few times. The CDR3 DNA sequence: TGTGCCAGCAGCCCAACAGAGCATGCGGAGCAGTACTTC. It specifies CASSPTEHAEQYF. The V gene is TRBV11-2, the J gene TRBJ2-7; D is unclear. The V gene's germline CDR1 is SGHAT and CDR2 FQNNGV. There are 13 residues in the CDR3. Trimming shortened V by 5 bases and J by 7 bases, and 15 bases separated the two germline ends.

The chain carries TRBV3-1 and TRBJ2-7, with 10 bases aligning to TRBD1. The CDR3 loop spans 17 amino acids. The V segment lost 1 base and the J segment 2 bases; nucleotides outside the gene matches: 8. The germline V gene has CDR1 LGHDT and CDR2 YNNKEL (reference sequence). CDR3 residues: CASSQAFPGQGTYEQYF. In nucleotides, the CDR3 is TGTGCCAGCAGCCAAGCGTTCCCGGGACAGGGGACCTACGAGCAGTACTTC.

This chain joins TRBV11-3 and TRBJ2-5; TRBD2 aligns across 12 bases. Trimming at V came to 4 bases and at J to 5 bases, leaving 8 bases not matched to a gene. Germline V CDR1 and CDR2: SGHNT, YENEEA. The CDR3 is 16 residues long. Written as DNA, the CDR3 is TGTGCCAGCAGCTCGCTAGCGGGAGGGCCTTCCGAGACCCAGTACTTC. It translates to CASSSLAGGPSETQYF.

This clonotype turned up a few times. The DNA of the CDR3 is TGCAGCGTTGAGGAGACAGGGGAGGAGACCGGGGAGCTGTTTTTT. Translation: CSVEETGEETGELFF. The rearrangement links TRBV29-1 to TRBJ2-2, with TRBD1 matching over 8 bases. Germline-derived CDR1 and CDR2 are SQVTM and ANQGSEA. Trimming took 3 bases from V and 5 from J; bases not matched to a gene: 8. The CDR3 contains 15 residues.

This clonotype was detected many times. The chain has TRBV7-9 and TRBJ2-3; D not certain. V lost 1 base to trimming and J lost 0 bases, with 5 bases between them. This CDR3 region has 14 residues. Germline V gives CDR1 SEHNR, CDR2 FQNEAQ (reference sequence). The CDR3 is CASSLVSSTDTQYF. CDR3 nucleotides: TGTGCCAGCAGCTTAGTCTCTAGCACAGATACGCAGTATTTT.

The chain joins TRBV5-1 to TRBJ1-1; D not resolved. CDR1 is SGHRS, CDR2 YFSETQ, per germline. With 2 bases removed from V and 0 bases from J, the gap between germline ends came to 11 bases. The CDR3 is made up of 15 amino acids. The DNA of the CDR3 is TGCGCCAGCAGCTTAAGTGGGCAGTTGAACACTGAAGCTTTCTTT. It specifies CASSLSGQLNTEAFF.

This clonotype appeared many times. The chain links TRBV27 to TRBJ1-2; D possibly corresponds to TRBD1 (5 bases). The CDR3 extends over 14 amino acids. Germline CDR1 reads MNHEY; CDR2 reads SMNVEV (reference sequence). Trimming pared 5 bases from V and 8 bases from J, leaving 18 bases between. The CDR3 sequence is CASSPTPGREGYTF. The CDR3 nucleotides are TGTGCCAGCAGTCCCACACCAGGGAGAGAAGGCTACACCTTC.

This clonotype was observed a few times. The chain combines TRBV19 with TRBJ1-4; D not certain. CDR3 length: 14 amino acids. The ends were cut back, 3 bases at V and 3 bases at J, with 8 bases in the middle. Germline CDR1 and CDR2: LNHDA and SQIVND (reference sequence). The CDR3 coding sequence is TGTGCCAGTAGTATGCTTGGATCTAATGAAAAACTGTTTTTT. As protein: CASSMLGSNEKLFF.

The V gene is TRBV6-2 or TRBV6-3, the J gene TRBJ1-6, with D maybe TRBD1 (5 bases). Germline V CDR1 and CDR2: MNHEY, SVGEGT. CDR3 length: 14 amino acids. V was shortened by 6 bases and J by 9 bases, with 15 bases between the two germline ends. In DNA, the CDR3 is TGTGCCAGCAGAACGGGGCAGCCGCGTTCACCCCTCCACTTT. Translation gives CASRTGQPRSPLHF.

This chain uses TRBV11-2 with TRBJ2-5; tentatively, D is TRBD2 (6 bases). In germline, CDR1 is SGHAT, CDR2 FQNNGV. The V gene lost 5 bases and the J gene lost 3 bases, with 13 bases spanning the gap. This CDR3 comprises 14 residues. CDR3 sequence (DNA): TGTGCCAGCAGCCCCAGGGAGCGGGAAGAGACCCAGTACTTC. It encodes CASSPREREETQYF.

The chain employs TRBV12-3 or TRBV12-4 and TRBJ2-3, with TRBD2 matching over 9 bases. This CDR3 is built from 15 residues. Trimming removed 1 base from V and 4 bases from J; junction bases left unmatched: 3. CDR3 sequence reads: CASSLGREGADTQYF. In DNA form, the CDR3 reads TGTGCCAGCAGTTTAGGGCGGGAGGGAGCAGATACGCAGTATTTT.

This clonotype was detected a few times. The gene calls are TRBV4-1 and TRBJ2-6; 9 bases fit TRBD2. Germline lookup yields CDR1 MGHRA and CDR2 YSYEKL. Losses at the gene ends were 4 bases for V and 0 bases for J; bases not matched to a gene: 10. This CDR3 comprises 19 residues. DNA of the CDR3: TGCGCCAGCAGCCGCGGCCAAGCGGGGGGCCGCTCTGGGGCCAACGTCCTGACTTTC. Encoded protein: CASSRGQAGGRSGANVLTF.

The V and J genes are TRBV7-3 and TRBJ2-1; D is possibly TRBD1 or TRBD2 (5 bases each). The CDR3 sequence is 16 residues long. Trimming took 1 base from V and 0 from J, leaving 10 bases between them. The germline CDR1 and CDR2 sequences are SGHTA and FQGTGA. CDR3 residues: CASSLIPGTSYNEQFF. CDR3 bases: TGTGCCAGCAGCTTAATTCCGGGGACCTCCTACAATGAGCAGTTCTTC.

This clonotype was counted only a few times. The chain has TRBV19 and TRBJ2-1; D not certain. The CDR3 loop spans 15 amino acids. Trimming left V 7 bases short and J 3 bases short, with 16 bases between. In germline, CDR1 is LNHDA, CDR2 SQIVND (reference sequence). The CDR3 DNA follows: TGTGCCAGTAATCAGGCCAGCAACAGCTACAATGAGCAGTTCTTC. It codes for CASNQASNSYNEQFF.

CDR3 in amino acids: CASSQGGLAGQEYNEQFF. The CDR3 DNA reads TGCGCCAGCAGCCAAGGGGGACTAGCGGGCCAGGAGTACAATGAGCAGTTCTTC. The chain uses TRBV4-3 and TRBJ2-1, with 12 bases that match TRBD2. J gave up 4 bases and V 1 base, and 8 bases lay outside the gene matches. The CDR3 runs 18 residues. From germline, CDR1 is LGHNA and CDR2 YSLEER.

As DNA, the CDR3 is TGCAGTGCTAGCCGGACCGGGACAACGAACACCGGGGAGCTGTTTTTT. Its protein is CSASRTGTTNTGELFF. The V and J genes are TRBV20-1 and TRBJ2-2; D is possibly TRBD1 (6 bases). Germline CDR1 and CDR2: DFQATT and SNEGSKA (reference sequence). V lost 3 bases and J lost 0, with 14 bases in between. This CDR3 region has 16 residues.

The chain links TRBV20-1 to TRBJ2-5, with D perhaps TRBD1 or TRBD2 (5 bases each). The CDR3 is 12 amino acids. Germline CDR1 reads DFQATT; CDR2 reads SNEGSKA (reference sequence). Trimming removed 5 bases from V and 11 bases from J, with 18 bases in between. The CDR3 sequence: CSAGPGTLTQYF. In DNA form, the CDR3 reads TGCAGTGCTGGCCCCGGGACGCTCACTCAGTACTTC.

The genes are TRBV27 and TRBJ2-3, with 7 bases identical to TRBD1. This CDR3 spans 13 amino acids. The germline V gene encodes CDR1 MNHEY and CDR2 SMNVEV (reference sequence). After removal of 8 bases from V and 2 bases from J, the junction contained 4 bases not matched to a gene. CDR3 residues: CASGDSYTDTQYF. Here the CDR3 DNA reads TGTGCCAGCGGGGACAGCTACACAGATACGCAGTATTTT.

This clonotype was counted a few times. V usage is TRBV7-9 and J usage is TRBJ2-3; TRBD1 matches 9 bases. The CDR3 contains 16 residues. The V and J ends lost 2 bases and 6 bases, in that order; junction bases with no gene match: 9. Germline V gives CDR1 SEHNR, CDR2 FQNEAQ (reference sequence). CDR3 residues: CASSLPKPQGADTQYF. DNA of the CDR3: TGTGCCAGCAGCTTACCCAAGCCACAGGGGGCGGATACGCAGTATTTT.